This TCR beta chain was found in a study of beta chain features in type 1 diabetes. Study observations and caveats: Moderate yet significant TCRB CDR3 shortening was seen in Type 1 diabetes patients in all four CD4+ subsets. Any role of HLA type in TCRB rearrangement remained unresolved here. There were fewer insertions and more deletions at the VDJ junctions of type 1 diabetes patients.

Trimming took off 1 base at V and 6 bases at J, with 4 bases between the two ends. The CDR3 is 13 residues long. Germline V gene data show CDR1 as SGHTA and CDR2 as FQGTGA. Expressed TCRB transcripts were sequenced, since all the RNA that had been isolated was reverse transcribed. The average output of naive, central memory and regulatory T cell samples was about 3.3 million reads. Profiled with immunoSEQ multiplex PCR; TCRdb holds only in-frame clones, not every one. The repertoire holds almost 350,000 clones, with around 19% as singletons. For this clone: Its antigen is currently unknown.

The specimen sequenced was naive CD4+ T cells from blood. J is TRBJ1-6 and V is TRBV7-3; no firm D call. This clonotype originated in a woman aged 18-29 years in good health. The CDR3 protein is CASSLIRNSPLHF. As DNA, the CDR3 is TGTGCCAGCAGCTTAATCCGTAATTCACCCCTCCACTTT. Looking up the rest from reference TRBV7-3 and TRBJ1-6 gives the full variable domain: GAGVSQTPSNKVTEKGKYVELRCDPISGHTALYWYRQSLGQGPEFLIYFQGTGAADDSGLPNDRFFAVRPEGSVSTLKIQRTERGDSAVYLCASSLIRNSPLHFGNGTRLTVT.